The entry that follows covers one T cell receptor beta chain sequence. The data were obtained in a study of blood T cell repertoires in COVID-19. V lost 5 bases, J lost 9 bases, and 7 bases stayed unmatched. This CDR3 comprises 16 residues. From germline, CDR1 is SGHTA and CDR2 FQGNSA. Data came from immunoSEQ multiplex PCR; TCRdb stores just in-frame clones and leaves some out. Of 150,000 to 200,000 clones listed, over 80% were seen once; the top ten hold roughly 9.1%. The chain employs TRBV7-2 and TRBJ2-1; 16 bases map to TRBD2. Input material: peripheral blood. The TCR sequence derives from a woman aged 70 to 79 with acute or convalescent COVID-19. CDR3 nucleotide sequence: TGTGCCAGCAGCGTGGGACTAGCGGGGGGGCCGCGTGAGCAGTTCTTC. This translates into CASSVGLAGGPREQFF.